Listed below are T cell receptor beta chains from one sample, sequenced in a study of control samples from healthy donors and cancer patients. The repertoire was sequenced with immunoSEQ multiplex PCR; TCRdb's copy has only in-frame clones and lacks some. The data contain roughly 64,000 clones, 90% of them singletons. The sequencing input was PBMCs. The source of these receptors is a woman in her 50s with colorectal cancer. The CDR3 runs from the conserved cysteine through the conserved F or W. The D gene is left open where the match is weak. Where a row states a size, it is once, few, many or the class of an expanded clone; other rows omit it.

TRBJ2-2,13,NA,NA,TRBV7-3,CASSSDSTGELFF,TGTGCCAGCAGCTCCGACTCCACCGGGGAGCTGTTTTTT
TRBJ1-1,15,TRBD1,NA,TRBV19,CASSRQGAGDTEAFF,TGTGCCAGTAGTAGACAGGGGGCGGGGGACACTGAAGCTTTCTTT
TRBJ2-1,16,NA,NA,TRBV6-6,CASSLNPRGAYNEQFF,TGTGCCAGCAGTCTCAACCCCCGGGGGGCTTACAATGAGCAGTTCTTC
TRBJ2-7,12,TRBD2,NA,TRBV7-2,CASSQTSGRVCF,TGTGCCAGCAGCCAAACGTCCGGGAGGGTTTGCTTC
TRBJ1-1,18,NA,NA,TRBV9,CASSPSSGVLGRDTEAFF,TGTGCCAGCAGCCCATCGTCAGGGGTCCTTGGGCGGGACACTGAAGCTTTCTTT
TRBJ2-7,19,TRBD2,NA,TRBV5-1,CASSSGSTPGLAEFYEQYF,TGCGCCAGCAGTTCAGGGTCTACCCCGGGACTAGCTGAATTCTACGAGCAGTACTTC
TRBJ1-2,15,NA,NA,TRBV5-6,CASSLGRRIGNGYTF,TGTGCCAGCAGCTTGGGTCGCAGGATCGGAAATGGCTACACCTTC
TRBJ1-2,13,NA,few,TRBV6-1,CASSEGGGQSYTF,TGTGCCAGCAGTGAAGGAGGGGGGCAAAGCTACACCTTC
TRBJ1-2,15,TRBD1,NA,TRBV6-5,CASRPPGTGFYGYTF,TGTGCCAGCAGACCTCCGGGGACAGGGTTCTATGGCTACACCTTC
TRBJ2-1,14,TRBD2,NA,TRBV19,CASRLAGGYNEQFF,TGTGCCAGCCGGCTAGCGGGGGGTTACAATGAGCAGTTCTTC
TRBJ1-2,14,NA,NA,TRBV19,CASSRQTALYGYTF,TGTGCCAGTAGTCGTCAAACAGCCCTCTATGGCTACACCTTC
TRBJ2-3,16,TRBD2,NA,TRBV19,CASSDLRGGPSRTQYF,TGTGCCAGTAGCGACCTACGGGGGGGCCCATCCCGTACGCAGTATTTT
TRBJ1-1,16,TRBD1,NA,TRBV5-1,CASSFTGGFMNTEAFF,TGCGCCAGCAGCTTCACAGGGGGATTCATGAACACTGAAGCTTTCTTT
TRBJ1-1,12,NA,NA,TRBV6-2/TRBV6-3,CASSRGVAEAFF,TGTGCCAGCAGTCGGGGCGTCGCTGAAGCTTTCTTT
TRBJ1-1,14,NA,NA,TRBV24-1,CATKATGRNTEAFF,TGTGCCACAAAAGCAACCGGGAGGAACACTGAAGCTTTCTTT
TRBJ2-7,17,TRBD1,NA,TRBV18,CASSLYSAGQGTYEQYF,TGTGCCAGCTCACTCTACAGCGCGGGACAGGGTACGTACGAGCAGTACTTC
TRBJ1-6,14,NA,NA,TRBV27,CASSFYVGSSPLHF,TGTGCCAGCAGTTTTTACGTAGGGAGTTCACCCCTCCACTTT
TRBJ2-3,15,TRBD2,NA,TRBV4-2,CASTLWGGRADTQYF,TGTGCCAGCACCCTATGGGGCGGGAGGGCGGATACGCAGTATTTT
TRBJ2-1,13,NA,NA,TRBV7-3,CASSLRESSKQFF,TGTGCCAGCAGCCTGCGCGAGTCGAGCAAGCAGTTCTTC
TRBJ2-7,12,NA,once,TRBV7-2,CASSGRGYEQYF,TGTGCCAGCAGCGGCAGGGGCTACGAGCAGTACTTC
TRBJ2-7,15,TRBD2,NA,TRBV5-4,CASSLLGLAGSEQYF,TGTGCCAGCAGCTTACTCGGACTAGCGGGGAGTGAGCAGTACTTC
TRBJ2-5,15,TRBD2,NA,TRBV9,CASSLTTSGQETQYF,TGTGCCAGCAGCTTGACGACTAGCGGCCAAGAGACCCAGTACTTC
TRBJ1-3,15,NA,NA,TRBV9,CASSGLKGGGNTIYF,TGTGCCAGCAGCGGTTTAAAGGGGGGCGGAAACACCATATATTTT
TRBJ2-7,19,TRBD1,NA,TRBV4-1,CASSQVTGTGGAESYEQYF,TGCGCCAGCAGCCAAGTTACCGGGACAGGGGGCGCCGAATCCTACGAGCAGTACTTC
TRBJ2-3,16,TRBD2,NA,TRBV5-4,CASSLWAGDSTDTQYF,TGTGCCAGCAGCTTGTGGGCGGGGGATTCCACAGATACGCAGTATTTT
TRBJ2-1,18,NA,NA,TRBV15,CATSRDSALSSSYNEQFF,TGTGCCACCAGCAGAGATTCGGCGCTGTCGAGCTCCTACAATGAGCAGTTCTTC
TRBJ2-5,13,NA,NA,TRBV10-3,CAISGGGQETQYF,TGTGCCATCAGTGGGGGCGGTCAAGAGACCCAGTACTTC
TRBJ2-1,20,TRBD2,NA,TRBV6-6,CASSDTGTSGFLRSYNEQFF,TGTGCCAGCAGCGATACCGGGACTAGCGGATTCCTCCGCTCCTACAATGAGCAGTTCTTC
TRBJ2-1,15,NA,NA,TRBV7-8,CASSLVVSSYNEQFF,TGTGCCAGCAGCTTAGTGGTCAGCTCCTACAATGAGCAGTTCTTC
TRBJ1-1,13,NA,NA,TRBV19,CASSPRANTEAFF,TGTGCCAGTAGCCCGAGGGCGAACACTGAAGCTTTCTTT
TRBJ1-4,15,TRBD1,NA,TRBV6-6,CASSLQGWSNEKLFF,TGTGCCAGCAGTTTACAGGGGTGGTCTAATGAAAAACTGTTTTTT
TRBJ1-6,14,TRBD1,NA,TRBV5-1,CASSRDRDNSPLHF,TGCGCCAGCAGTCGGGACAGGGATAATTCACCCCTCCACTTT
TRBJ2-5,14,NA,once,TRBV10-3,CAISVNGRGETQYF,TGTGCCATCAGCGTCAACGGGCGGGGTGAGACCCAGTACTTC
TRBJ2-5,16,TRBD2,NA,TRBV9,CASSARTSGVGETQYF,TGTGCCAGCAGCGCCCGGACTAGCGGGGTCGGGGAGACCCAGTACTTC
TRBJ2-5,13,NA,NA,TRBV6-5,CASTWGQGETQYF,TGTGCCAGTACCTGGGGCCAGGGAGAGACCCAGTACTTC
TRBJ1-3,13,NA,NA,TRBV5-1,CASSAGMGNTIYF,TGCGCCAGCAGCGCTGGGATGGGAAACACCATATATTTT
TRBJ1-1,14,NA,NA,TRBV3-1/TRBV3-2,CASSPLGTNTEAFF,TGTGCCAGCAGCCCTTTGGGCACGAACACTGAAGCTTTCTTT